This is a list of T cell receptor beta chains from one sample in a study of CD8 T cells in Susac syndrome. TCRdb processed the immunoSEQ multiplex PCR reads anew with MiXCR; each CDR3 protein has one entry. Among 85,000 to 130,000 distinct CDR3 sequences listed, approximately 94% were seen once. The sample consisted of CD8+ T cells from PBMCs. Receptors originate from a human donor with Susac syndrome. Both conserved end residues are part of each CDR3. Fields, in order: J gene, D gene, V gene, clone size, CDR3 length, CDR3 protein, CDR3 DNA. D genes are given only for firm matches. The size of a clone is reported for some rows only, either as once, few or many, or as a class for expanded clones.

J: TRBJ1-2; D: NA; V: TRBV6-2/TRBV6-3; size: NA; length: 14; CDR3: CASSSHTGNYGYTF; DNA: TGTGCCAGCAGTTCACATACAGGCAACTATGGCTACACCTTC
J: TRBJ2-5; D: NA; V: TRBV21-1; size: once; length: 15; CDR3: CASTTPQGRGETQYF; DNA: TGTGCCAGCACCACCCCACAAGGGAGGGGCGAGACCCAGTACTTC
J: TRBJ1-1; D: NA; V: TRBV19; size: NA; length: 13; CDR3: CASSISQNTEAFF; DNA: TGTGCCAGTAGTATATCGCAGAACACTGAAGCTTTCTTT
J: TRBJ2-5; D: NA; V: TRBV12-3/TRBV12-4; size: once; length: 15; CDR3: CASSLGVEGRETQYF; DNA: TGTGCCAGCAGTTTAGGTGTTGAAGGGCGGGAGACCCAGTACTTC
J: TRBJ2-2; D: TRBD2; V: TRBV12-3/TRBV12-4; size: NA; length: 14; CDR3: CASPGLAGAGELFF; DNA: TGTGCCAGCCCCGGACTAGCGGGGGCCGGGGAGCTGTTTTTT
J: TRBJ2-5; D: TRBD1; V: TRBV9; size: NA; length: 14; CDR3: CASAATGGQETQYF; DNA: TGTGCCAGCGCCGCGACAGGGGGCCAAGAGACCCAGTACTTC
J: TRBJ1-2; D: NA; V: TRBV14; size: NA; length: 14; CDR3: CASKPTGTRYGYTF; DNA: TGTGCCAGCAAACCTACGGGCACACGCTATGGCTACACCTTC
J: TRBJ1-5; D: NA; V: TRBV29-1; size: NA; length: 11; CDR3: CSVDSVEPQHF; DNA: TGCAGCGTAGATAGCGTAGAGCCCCAGCATTTT
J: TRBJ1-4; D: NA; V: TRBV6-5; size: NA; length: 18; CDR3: CASSYTRAGAGTNEKLFF; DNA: TGTGCCAGCAGTTACACCAGGGCCGGGGCGGGAACTAATGAAAAACTGTTTTTT
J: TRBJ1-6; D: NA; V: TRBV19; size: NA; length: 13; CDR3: CASGGGGGSPLHF; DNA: TGTGCCAGTGGAGGGGGGGGTGGCTCACCCCTCCACTTT
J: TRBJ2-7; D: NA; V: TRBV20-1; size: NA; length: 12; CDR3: CSASGGPHEQYF; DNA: TGCAGTGCTAGCGGGGGCCCCCACGAGCAGTACTTC
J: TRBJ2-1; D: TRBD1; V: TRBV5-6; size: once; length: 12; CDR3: CASLDRLNEQFF; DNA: TGTGCCAGCTTGGACAGGCTAAATGAGCAGTTCTTC
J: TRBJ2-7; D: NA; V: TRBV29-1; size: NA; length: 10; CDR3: CSVEEDEQYF; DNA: TGCAGCGTTGAGGAGGACGAGCAGTACTTC
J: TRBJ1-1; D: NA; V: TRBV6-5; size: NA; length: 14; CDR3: CASSATGHYTEAFF; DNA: TGTGCCAGCAGTGCCACGGGGCATTATACTGAAGCTTTCTTT
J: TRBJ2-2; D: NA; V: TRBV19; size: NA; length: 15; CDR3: CASSWDIGGTGELFF; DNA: TGTGCCTCTAGTTGGGACATCGGGGGCACCGGGGAGCTGTTTTTT
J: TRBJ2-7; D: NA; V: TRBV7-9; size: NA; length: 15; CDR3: CASSPSSGPDYEQYF; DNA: TGTGCCAGCAGCCCCTCTTCGGGACCAGACTACGAGCAGTACTTC
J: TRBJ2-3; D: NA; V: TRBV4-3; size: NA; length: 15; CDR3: CASSQDSDFTDTQYF; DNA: TGCGCCAGCAGCCAAGATTCTGACTTCACAGATACGCAGTATTTT
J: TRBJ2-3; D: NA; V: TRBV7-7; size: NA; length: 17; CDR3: CASSLTPGPWGTDTQYF; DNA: TGTGCCAGCAGCTTAACGCCGGGACCTTGGGGGACAGATACGCAGTATTTT
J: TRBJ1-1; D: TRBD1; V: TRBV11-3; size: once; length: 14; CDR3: CASSSYRDSTEAFF; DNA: TGTGCCAGCAGCTCATACAGGGACAGCACTGAAGCTTTCTTT
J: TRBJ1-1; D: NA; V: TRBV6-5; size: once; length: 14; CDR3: CASSYSYVNTEAFF; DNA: TGTGCCAGCAGTTACTCGTACGTGAACACTGAAGCTTTCTTT
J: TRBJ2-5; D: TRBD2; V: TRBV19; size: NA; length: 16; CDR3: CASSALLAGGKETQYF; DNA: TGTGCCAGTAGTGCCCTCCTAGCGGGGGGGAAGGAGACCCAGTACTTC
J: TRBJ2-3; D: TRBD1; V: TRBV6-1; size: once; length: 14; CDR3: CASIAGTATDTQYF; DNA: TGTGCCAGCATTGCCGGGACAGCCACAGATACGCAGTATTTT
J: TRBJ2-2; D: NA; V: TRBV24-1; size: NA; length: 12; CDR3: CATSGGTGELFF; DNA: TGTGCCACCAGTGGCGGTACCGGGGAGCTGTTTTTT
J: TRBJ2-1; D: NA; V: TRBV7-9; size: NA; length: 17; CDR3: CASSLEDSLSSYNEQFF; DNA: TGTGCCAGCAGCCTAGAGGACAGTCTTAGCTCCTACAATGAGCAGTTCTTC
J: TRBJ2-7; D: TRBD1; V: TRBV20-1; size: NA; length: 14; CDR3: CSATGDRGGYEQYF; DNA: TGCAGTGCTACTGGGGACAGGGGAGGATACGAGCAGTACTTC
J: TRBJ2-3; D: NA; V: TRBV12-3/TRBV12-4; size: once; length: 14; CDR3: CASSHTGYTDTQYF; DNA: TGTGCCAGCAGCCATACAGGGTACACAGATACGCAGTATTTT
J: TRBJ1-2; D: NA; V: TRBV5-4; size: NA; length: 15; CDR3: CASSPIRQVNYGYTF; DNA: TGTGCCAGCAGCCCGATACGGCAGGTTAACTATGGCTACACCTTC
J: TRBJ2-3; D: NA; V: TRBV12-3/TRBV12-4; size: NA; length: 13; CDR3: CASSFPPADTQYF; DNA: TGTGCCAGCAGTTTCCCACCCGCAGATACGCAGTATTTT
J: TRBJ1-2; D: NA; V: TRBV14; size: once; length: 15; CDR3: CASSQDVNAPGGYTF; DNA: TGTGCCAGCAGCCAAGATGTCAACGCCCCGGGGGGCTACACCTTC
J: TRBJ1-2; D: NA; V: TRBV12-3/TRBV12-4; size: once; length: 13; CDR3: CASSFQGIYGYTF; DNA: TGTGCCAGCAGTTTTCAGGGGATCTATGGCTACACCTTC
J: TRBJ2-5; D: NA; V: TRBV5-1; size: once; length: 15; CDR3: CASSSDPGLQETQYF; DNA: TGCGCCAGCAGCTCAGATCCGGGGCTCCAAGAGACCCAGTACTTC
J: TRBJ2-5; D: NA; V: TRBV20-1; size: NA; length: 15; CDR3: CSASPFGQGTETQYF; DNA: TGCAGTGCTAGCCCCTTCGGGCAGGGGACAGAGACCCAGTACTTC
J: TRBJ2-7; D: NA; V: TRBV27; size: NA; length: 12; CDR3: CASSPAGGEQYF; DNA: TGTGCCAGCAGTCCCGCTGGAGGGGAGCAGTACTTC
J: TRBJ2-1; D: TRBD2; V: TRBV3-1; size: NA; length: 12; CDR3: CASSQGGGVQFF; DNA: TGTGCCAGCAGCCAAGGCGGGGGGGTCCAGTTCTTC
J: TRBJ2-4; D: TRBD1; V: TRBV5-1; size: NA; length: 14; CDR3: CASSPTGGRDIQYF; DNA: TGCGCCAGCAGCCCAACAGGGGGAAGAGACATTCAGTACTTC
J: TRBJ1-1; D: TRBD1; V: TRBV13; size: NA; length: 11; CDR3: CASSQDRKAFF; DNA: TGTGCCAGCAGTCAGGACAGGAAAGCTTTCTTT
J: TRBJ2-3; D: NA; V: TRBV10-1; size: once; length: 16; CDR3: CASSEVSVTSTDTQYF; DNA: TGCGCCAGCAGTGAGGTCTCGGTCACTAGCACAGATACGCAGTATTTT
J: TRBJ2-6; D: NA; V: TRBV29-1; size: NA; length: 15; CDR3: CSVYGTRSGANVLTF; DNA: TGCAGCGTCTACGGAACCCGCTCTGGGGCCAACGTCCTGACTTTC
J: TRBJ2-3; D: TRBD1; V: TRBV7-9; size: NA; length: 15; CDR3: CASSSPDRGTDTQYF; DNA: TGTGCCAGCAGCTCTCCAGACAGGGGCACAGATACGCAGTATTTT
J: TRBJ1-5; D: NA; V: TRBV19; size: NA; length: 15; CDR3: CASSISGASNQPQHF; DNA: TGTGCCAGTAGTATTTCAGGGGCCAGCAATCAGCCCCAGCATTTT
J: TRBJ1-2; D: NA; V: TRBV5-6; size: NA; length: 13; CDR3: CASRMDWTDGYTF; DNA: TGTGCCAGCAGAATGGACTGGACAGATGGCTACACCTTC
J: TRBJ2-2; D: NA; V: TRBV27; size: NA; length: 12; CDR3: CASRGFTGELFF; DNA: TGTGCCAGCAGGGGTTTCACCGGGGAGCTGTTTTTT
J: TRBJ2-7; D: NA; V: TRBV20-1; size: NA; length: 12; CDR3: CSARDPGLGQYF; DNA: TGCAGTGCTAGAGATCCGGGGCTTGGGCAGTACTTC
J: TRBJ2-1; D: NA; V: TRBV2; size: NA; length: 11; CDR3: CASSVVNEQFF; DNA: TGTGCCAGCAGTGTTGTTAATGAGCAGTTCTTC
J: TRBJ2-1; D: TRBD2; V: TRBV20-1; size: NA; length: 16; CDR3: CSARDLSSGGSDEQFF; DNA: TGCAGTGCTAGAGATCTTTCTAGCGGGGGATCGGATGAGCAGTTCTTC
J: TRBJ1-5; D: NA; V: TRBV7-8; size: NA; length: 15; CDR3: CASSLFAILGQPQHF; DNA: TGTGCCAGCAGCTTATTTGCCATCTTAGGTCAGCCCCAGCATTTT
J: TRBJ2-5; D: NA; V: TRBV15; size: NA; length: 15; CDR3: CATSIAGTLGETQYF; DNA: TGTGCCACCAGCATCGCAGGGACTCTGGGGGAGACCCAGTACTTC
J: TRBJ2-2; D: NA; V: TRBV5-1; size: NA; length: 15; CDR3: CASSWTPLGTGELFF; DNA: TGCGCCAGCAGCTGGACACCTCTGGGCACCGGGGAGCTGTTTTTT
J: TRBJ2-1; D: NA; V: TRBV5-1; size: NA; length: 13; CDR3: CASSPSDGNEQFF; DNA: TGCGCCAGCAGCCCTAGCGATGGGAATGAGCAGTTCTTC